The T cell receptor beta chain described here comes from a study of shared clonotypes between healthy human individuals. Naive CD8 cells, CD45RO-negative and positively selected for CCR7, excluded terminally differentiated effector memory CD45RA+ cells. Germline V lookup: CDR1 LNHNV, CDR2 YYDKDF (reference sequence). V lost 10 bases and J 8 bases, leaving 12 bases between the germline ends. The CDR3 runs 11 residues. In the original processing: ImmunoSEQ only sent back junction sequences with no quality scores, so filtering was done differently. Using immunoSEQ multiplex PCR, the repertoire was profiled, and TCRdb retains in-frame clones only, with some absent. That table furnishes V, J and clone size, whereas the DNA furnished D and trimming. The repertoire holds fewer than 1 million clones, 96% seen once, with roughly 0.23% in the top ten.

The chain has TRBV15 and TRBJ2-1; maybe TRBD1 (6 bases). The source is a young man in good health. The material sequenced was naive CD8+ T cells sorted from blood. This CDR3 reads CASSRGHEQFF. The CDR3 DNA reads as TGTGCCAGCTCCAGGGGCCATGAGCAGTTCTTC.